The clone carrying this T cell receptor (beta chain) was detected once. This record comes from a study of neoadjuvant anti-PD-1 for oral cavity cancer. Study-level information: Patients mostly received three to four biweekly nivolumab doses at 3 mg/kg before surgery.

The CDR3 length is 15 residues. The ends were cut back, 3 bases at V and 3 bases at J, with 14 bases in the middle. Germline loops: CDR1 ENHRY, CDR2 SYGVKD. TCRdb's copy holds only in-frame clones and misses some; the assay was immunoSEQ multiplex PCR. This table has over 9,500 clones, about 66% appearing once. The time point was: after neoadjuvant nivolumab, at surgical resection. The receptor's source is a person between 35 and 79 years old with oral cavity squamous cell carcinoma. V gene TRBV10-3 combines with J gene TRBJ1-2, with a tentative D call TRBD1 (5 bases). Sequencing was performed on PBMCs, taken after nivolumab (anti-PD-1) treatment. The DNA of the CDR3 is TGTGCCATCAGTGATGTTGGAGAGGGGTACTATGGCTACACCTTC. Protein: CAISDVGEGYYGYTF.